One and the same sample provided the 15 T cell receptor beta chains below, sequenced in a study of vaccination and CD4 T cells after COVID-19. An Oncomine TCR Beta short-read assay was used to sequence the DNA from cultured CD4+ T cells. MiXCR, applied by TCRdb to the PCR reads, yields one record per CDR3 protein. This sample has 14,000 or so distinct CDR3 sequences, with 25% to 30% found just once. Noted treatment: roughly nine-day PBMC culture with coronavirus spike peptide pools or control peptides (ViraFEST assay). Their antigen targets remain unknown. The material sequenced was cultured CD4+ T cells from blood. These receptors all come from a human donor with COVID-19.

This clonotype was found once. The J gene is TRBJ1-2, the V gene TRBV9; 7 nucleotides line up with TRBD1. Germline loops: CDR1 SGDLS, CDR2 YYNGEE. The CDR3 has 15 amino acids. With V trimmed by 5 bases and J by 7 bases, 14 bases remained unmatched. CDR3 sequence: CASRGGQSSLFGYTF. CDR3 DNA sequence: TGTGCCAGCAGGGGGGGACAGTCCTCTTTATTTGGCTACACCTTC.

This clonotype came up a few times. The chain has TRBV7-2 and TRBJ2-7; D perhaps matches TRBD2 (6 bases). The CDR3 runs to 13 residues. Germline V gives CDR1 SGHTA, CDR2 FQGNSA. V lost 2 bases to trimming and J lost 6 bases, with 11 bases between them. DNA for the CDR3: TGTGCCAGCAGCTTATTTTGGGGAGGCGAGCAGTACTTC. Protein sequence: CASSLFWGGEQYF.

The gene calls are TRBV20-1 and TRBJ1-5; TRBD1 might be the D (5 bases). Germline V gene data show CDR1 as DFQATT and CDR2 as SNEGSKA (reference sequence). The V and J ends lost 2 bases and 4 bases respectively, with 6 bases between them. This CDR3 has 12 amino acids. The CDR3 region is CSARWGNQPQHF. The CDR3 DNA reads as TGCAGTGCTAGATGGGGGAATCAGCCCCAGCATTTT.

The table lists this clonotype with a few counts. V usage is TRBV6-1 and J usage is TRBJ2-7; either TRBD1 or TRBD2 may supply D (5 bases each). This CDR3 is 14 amino acids long. Germline lookup yields CDR1 MNHNS and CDR2 SASEGT. Trimming pared 6 bases from V and 0 bases from J, leaving 12 bases between. The CDR3: CASRRGVVSYEQYF. The CDR3 bases are TGTGCCAGCAGGCGAGGGGTGGTCTCCTACGAGCAGTACTTC.

V gene TRBV2 combines with J gene TRBJ1-1; D remains ambiguous. This CDR3 region has 13 residues. Germline V gene sequence: CDR1 SNHLY, CDR2 FYNNEI. V was pared by 8 bases and J by 4 bases, with 14 bases between. CDR3 loop: CASRLRTGTEAFF. CDR3 nucleotide sequence: TGTGCCAGCCGCCTCCGTACGGGCACTGAAGCTTTCTTT. Variable domain in full (rest from reference TRBV2 and TRBJ1-1): EPEVTQTPSHQVTQMGQEVILRCVPISNHLYFYWYRQILGQKVEFLVSFYNNEISEKSEIFDDQFSVERPDGSNFTLKIRSTKLEDSAMYFCASRLRTGTEAFFGQGTRLTVV.

The V gene is TRBV28, the J gene TRBJ2-7, with 7 bases aligning to TRBD1. J lost 5 bases, V lost 5 bases, and 12 bases had no gene match. CDR1 and CDR2 (germline): MDHEN, SYDVKM. This CDR3 comprises 15 residues. The CDR3 DNA follows: TGTGCCAGCAGTATAGCATCCGGGACAGTGGACGAGCAGTACTTC. It yields the protein CASSIASGTVDEQYF.

V is TRBV19 and J is TRBJ1-3; the D gene is possibly TRBD1 (6 bases). Trimming took off 0 bases at V and 0 bases at J, with 9 bases between the two ends. Germline V gene lookup returns CDR1 LNHDA and CDR2 SQIVND (reference sequence). The CDR3 spans 16 residues. In DNA form, the CDR3 reads TGTGCCAGTAGTATAGAGGGGGGCTTCTCTGGAAACACCATATATTTT. Amino acid sequence: CASSIEGGFSGNTIYF.

This clonotype came up once. The V and J genes are TRBV28 and TRBJ2-3; 7 nucleotides match TRBD1. The germline CDR1 and CDR2 sequences are MDHEN and SYDVKM. V lost 4 bases to trimming and J lost 5 bases; unmatched junction nucleotides: 9. This CDR3 region has 15 residues. The CDR3 sequence: CASSYIQGVGDTQYF. CDR3 in DNA: TGTGCCAGCAGTTACATCCAGGGGGTGGGAGATACGCAGTATTTT.

The chain joins TRBV25-1 to TRBJ1-2, with no clear D. V was trimmed by 5 bases and J by 2 bases, leaving 12 bases between them. Per the germline V gene, CDR1 is MGHDK and CDR2 is SYGVNS. The length of the CDR3 is 14 residues. In DNA form, the CDR3 reads TGTGCCAGCAGTCCCAGGATACAAAACTATGGCTACACCTTC. Protein product: CASSPRIQNYGYTF.

About this clonotype: This sequence may be a read error, since a much larger clone differs from it by one base. The rearrangement uses TRBV15 and TRBJ1-5, with D possibly matching TRBD1 (5 bases). CDR1 and CDR2 from the germline V gene are LNHNV and YYDKDF (reference sequence). The CDR3 sequence is 18 residues long. CDR3 amino acids: CATGRDFMGRAGNQPQHF. Here the CDR3 DNA reads TGTGCCACCGGCAGAGATTTTATGGGCAGGGCGGGCAATCAGCCCCAGCATTTT.

The gene calls are TRBV20-1 and TRBJ2-1, with 10 bases aligning to TRBD1. The junction had 3 bases not matched to a gene; V was cut back by 5 bases and J by 2 bases. In germline, CDR1 is DFQATT, CDR2 SNEGSKA (reference sequence). CDR3 length equals 14 residues. The CDR3 coding sequence is TGCAGTGCTCGGACAGGGGGGACCTACAATGAGCAGTTCTTC. This translates into CSARTGGTYNEQFF.

This clonotype was seen more than once but under ten times. The chain has TRBV5-6 and TRBJ1-1; no firm D call. In germline, CDR1 is SGHDT, CDR2 YYEEEE. The CDR3 runs 14 residues. V gave up 1 base and J gave up 0 bases, with 7 bases separating them. The CDR3 reads CASSLQNMNTEAFF. In DNA form, the CDR3 reads TGTGCCAGCAGCTTGCAGAACATGAACACTGAAGCTTTCTTT.

This clonotype was detected only a few times. The CDR3 nucleotides are TGTGCCAGCCGTGGGACAGGGGGGGGGCAGCCCCAGCATTTT. Translated, it gives CASRGTGGGQPQHF. The chain carries TRBV27 and TRBJ1-5, with 11 bases matching TRBD1. The CDR3 length is 14 residues. Germline trimming cut 8 bases from V and 7 bases from J; bases unmatched to any gene: 7. Germline V CDR1 and CDR2: MNHEY, SMNVEV (reference sequence).

V gene TRBV11-2 combines with J gene TRBJ2-1; 12 bases fit TRBD2. Unmatched junction bases numbered 9, after V lost 5 bases and J lost 7 bases. The germline CDR1 and CDR2 sequences are SGHAT and FQNNGV. The CDR3 runs to 16 residues. CDR3 DNA: TGTGCCAGCAGCCCCTCTCTAGCGGGGGGGGGTAATGAGCAGTTCTTC. It codes for CASSPSLAGGGNEQFF.

The chain employs TRBV7-9 and TRBJ1-6; 9 nucleotides align to TRBD1. The J segment lost 10 bases and the V segment lost 5 bases, leaving 15 bases of the junction unmatched. This CDR3 is built from 17 residues. The V gene's germline CDR1 is SEHNR and CDR2 FQNEAQ (reference sequence). This chain's CDR3 is CASSKAAVMTGGSPLHF. The CDR3 bases are TGTGCCAGCAGCAAAGCAGCGGTGATGACAGGGGGATCACCCCTCCACTTT.